Following are 2 T cell receptor beta chains from one sample sequenced in a study of CD8 T cells in ankylosing spondylitis. TCRdb passed the 5' RACE reads through MiXCR, listing each CDR3 protein once. The data show some 200,000 distinct CDR3 sequences, more than 10% seen once. Source material: blood, either unsorted or a sorted T cell fraction (not recorded which). These receptors all stem from a male donor with ankylosing spondylitis or in good health (not recorded which).

This clonotype turned up a few times. The chain couples TRBV20-1 to TRBJ2-1; possibly TRBD1 for D (5 bases). Germline V gene sequence: CDR1 DFQATT, CDR2 SNEGSKA (reference sequence). CDR3 length equals 15 residues. With 0 bases removed from V and 0 bases from J, the gap between germline ends came to 9 bases. The CDR3 DNA follows: TGCAGTGCTAGAGAAGCAGGGTTCTCCTACAATGAGCAGTTCTTC. Protein sequence: CSAREAGFSYNEQFF.

The genes are TRBV4-1 and TRBJ2-1; 9 positions match TRBD2. The CDR3 is made up of 17 amino acids. With 4 bases clipped from V and 2 bases from J, the junction kept 9 bases outside the gene matches. Germline values: CDR1 MGHRA, CDR2 YSYEKL. The CDR3 here is CASSPTGASGAYNEQFF. The CDR3, as DNA: TGCGCCAGCAGCCCCACCGGAGCTAGCGGGGCCTACAATGAGCAGTTCTTC.